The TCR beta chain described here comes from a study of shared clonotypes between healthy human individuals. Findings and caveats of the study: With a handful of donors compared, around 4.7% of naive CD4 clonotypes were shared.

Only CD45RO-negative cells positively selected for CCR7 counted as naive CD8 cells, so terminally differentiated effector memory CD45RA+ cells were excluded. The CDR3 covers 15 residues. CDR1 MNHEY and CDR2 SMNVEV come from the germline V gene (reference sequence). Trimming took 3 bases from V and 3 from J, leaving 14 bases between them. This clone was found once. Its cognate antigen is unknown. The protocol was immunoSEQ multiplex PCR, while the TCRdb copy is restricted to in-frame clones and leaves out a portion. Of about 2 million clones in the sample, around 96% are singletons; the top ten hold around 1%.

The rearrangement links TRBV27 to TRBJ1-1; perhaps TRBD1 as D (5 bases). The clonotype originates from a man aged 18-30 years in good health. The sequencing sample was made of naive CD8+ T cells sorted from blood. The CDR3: CASSFGPGGDTEAFF. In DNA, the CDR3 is TGTGCCAGCAGTTTCGGACCCGGGGGGGACACTGAAGCTTTCTTT.